This entry is about one TCR beta chain. This CDR3 is also generated by other DNA sequences in the sample. The J segment lost 3 bases and the V segment lost 7 bases, leaving 13 bases of the junction unmatched. Germline V gene lookup returns CDR1 SNHLY and CDR2 FYNNEI. The CDR3 sequence is 17 residues long. The entry originates in a study of PD-L1 blockade in urothelial cancer. Study in general: Researchers looked at the blood 3 weeks (second dose) and 6 weeks after treatment began. Median blood clonality was roughly 0.078, with 86,000 or so unique TCRs.

Using immunoSEQ multiplex PCR, the repertoire was profiled, and TCRdb retains in-frame clones only, with some absent. The profile shows around 80,000 clones, around 93% of them singletons. Stated time point: peripheral blood 6 weeks after treatment start. It was locally advanced or metastatic urothelial carcinoma that patients had. The rearrangement links TRBV2 to TRBJ2-7; 12 bases are shared with TRBD1. The TCR was taken from a woman older than 75 with urothelial cancer. The sequencing here drew on PBMCs, taken around atezolizumab (anti-PD-L1) treatment. The CDR3 sequence: CASMGTGGRGSLYEQYF. As DNA, the CDR3 is TGTGCCAGCATGGGGACAGGGGGCCGGGGGAGTCTCTACGAGCAGTACTTC. The full variable domain, rest sourced from reference TRBV2 and TRBJ2-7, is EPEVTQTPSHQVTQMGQEVILRCVPISNHLYFYWYRQILGQKVEFLVSFYNNEISEKSEIFDDQFSVERPDGSNFTLKIRSTKLEDSAMYFCASMGTGGRGSLYEQYFGPGTRLTVT.